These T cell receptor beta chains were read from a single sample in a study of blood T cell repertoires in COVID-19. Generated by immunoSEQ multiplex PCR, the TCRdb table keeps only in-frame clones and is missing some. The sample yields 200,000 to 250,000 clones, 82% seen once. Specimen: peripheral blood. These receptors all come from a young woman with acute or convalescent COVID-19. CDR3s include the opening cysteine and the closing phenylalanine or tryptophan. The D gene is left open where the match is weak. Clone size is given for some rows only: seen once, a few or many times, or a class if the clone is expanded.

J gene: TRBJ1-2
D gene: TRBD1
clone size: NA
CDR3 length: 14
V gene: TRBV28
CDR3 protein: CASSPGGVNYGYTF
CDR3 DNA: TGTGCCAGCAGTCCAGGGGGAGTAAACTATGGCTACACCTTC

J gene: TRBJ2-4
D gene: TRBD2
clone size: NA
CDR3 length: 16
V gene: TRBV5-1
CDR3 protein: CASSLVAGGAKNIQYF
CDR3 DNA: TGCGCCAGCAGCTTGGTAGCGGGAGGAGCCAAAAACATTCAGTACTTC

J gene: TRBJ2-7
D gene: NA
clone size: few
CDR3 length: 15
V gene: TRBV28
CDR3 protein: CASITADTSSYEQYF
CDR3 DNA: TGTGCCAGCATCACCGCGGACACGAGCTCCTACGAGCAGTACTTC

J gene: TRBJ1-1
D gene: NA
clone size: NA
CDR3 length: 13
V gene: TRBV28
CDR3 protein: CASSWWRNTEAFF
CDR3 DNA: TGTGCCAGCAGTTGGTGGAGGAACACTGAAGCTTTCTTT

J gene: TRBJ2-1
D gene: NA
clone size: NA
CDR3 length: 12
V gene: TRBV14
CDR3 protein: CASSPKRTRQFF
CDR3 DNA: TGTGCCAGCAGCCCAAAAAGAACTAGACAGTTCTTC

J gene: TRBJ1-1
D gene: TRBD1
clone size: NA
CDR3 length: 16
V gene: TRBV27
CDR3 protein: CASSLIGQGFSTEAFF
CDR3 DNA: TGTGCCAGCAGTTTAATTGGACAGGGGTTTTCCACTGAAGCTTTCTTT

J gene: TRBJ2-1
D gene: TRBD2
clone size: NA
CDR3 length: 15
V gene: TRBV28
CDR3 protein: CASSFYSGVYNEQFF
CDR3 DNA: TGTGCCAGCAGTTTCTATAGCGGGGTCTACAATGAGCAGTTCTTC

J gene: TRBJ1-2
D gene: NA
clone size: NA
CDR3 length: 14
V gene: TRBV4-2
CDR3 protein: CASSPGAGGDGYTF
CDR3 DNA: TGTGCCAGCAGCCCGGGGGCGGGGGGAGATGGCTACACCTTC

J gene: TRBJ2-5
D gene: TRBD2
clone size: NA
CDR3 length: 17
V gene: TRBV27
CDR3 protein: CASSLYRRTSGEETQYF
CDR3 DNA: TGTGCCAGCAGTTTGTATCGACGGACTAGCGGAGAAGAGACCCAGTACTTC

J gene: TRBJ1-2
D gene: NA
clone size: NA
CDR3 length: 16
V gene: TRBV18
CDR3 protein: CASSPGHNGEDYGYTF
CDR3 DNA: TGTGCCAGCTCACCGGGACATAATGGTGAAGATTATGGCTACACCTTC

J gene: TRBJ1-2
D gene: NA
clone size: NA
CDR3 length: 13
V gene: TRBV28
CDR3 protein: CASSLGLNYGYTF
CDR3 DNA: TGTGCCAGCAGTTTAGGGCTTAACTATGGCTACACCTTC

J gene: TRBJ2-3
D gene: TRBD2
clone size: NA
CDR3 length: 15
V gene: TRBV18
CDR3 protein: CASSYPGLDTDTQYF
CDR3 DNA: TGTGCCAGCTCATACCCGGGACTAGACACAGATACGCAGTATTTT

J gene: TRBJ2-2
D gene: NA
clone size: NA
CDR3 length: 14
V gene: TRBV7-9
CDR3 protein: CASSLWTTPGELFF
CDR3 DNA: TGTGCCAGCAGCTTATGGACAACCCCCGGGGAGCTGTTTTTT

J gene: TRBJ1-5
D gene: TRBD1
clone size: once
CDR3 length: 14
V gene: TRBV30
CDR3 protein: CAWSPDREYQPQHF
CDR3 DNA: TGTGCCTGGAGTCCTGACAGGGAATATCAGCCCCAGCATTTT

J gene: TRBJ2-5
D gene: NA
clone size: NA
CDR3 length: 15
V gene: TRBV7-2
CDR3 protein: CASSLYDSSSETQYF
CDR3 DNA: TGTGCCAGCAGCTTATACGACAGCTCGTCTGAGACCCAGTACTTC

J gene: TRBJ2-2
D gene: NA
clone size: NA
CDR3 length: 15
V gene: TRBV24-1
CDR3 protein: CATSDPTRDTGELFF
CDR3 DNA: TGTGCCACCAGTGACCCGACTAGAGACACCGGGGAGCTGTTTTTT

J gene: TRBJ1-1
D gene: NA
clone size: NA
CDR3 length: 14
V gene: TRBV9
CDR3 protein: CASSVGGSNTEAFF
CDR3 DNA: TGTGCCAGCAGCGTAGGAGGCTCGAACACTGAAGCTTTCTTT

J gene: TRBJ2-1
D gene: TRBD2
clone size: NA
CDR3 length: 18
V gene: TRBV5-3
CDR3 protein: CARSFSRGDSSSYNEQFF
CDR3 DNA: TGTGCCAGAAGCTTCTCACGGGGGGACTCGAGCTCCTACAATGAGCAGTTCTTC

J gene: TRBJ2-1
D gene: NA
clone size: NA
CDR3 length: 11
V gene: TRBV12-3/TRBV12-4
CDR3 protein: CASSLLTEQFF
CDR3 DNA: TGTGCCAGCAGTTTACTTACAGAGCAGTTCTTC

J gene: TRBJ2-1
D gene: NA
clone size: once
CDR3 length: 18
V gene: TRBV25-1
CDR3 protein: CASSGRQPTHLSYNEQFF
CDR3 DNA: TGTGCCAGCAGTGGACGACAGCCTACCCATCTTTCCTACAATGAGCAGTTCTTC

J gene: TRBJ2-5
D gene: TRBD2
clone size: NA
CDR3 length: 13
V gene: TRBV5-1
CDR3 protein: CASSRGGQETQYF
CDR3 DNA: TGCGCCAGCAGCCGGGGGGGACAAGAGACCCAGTACTTC

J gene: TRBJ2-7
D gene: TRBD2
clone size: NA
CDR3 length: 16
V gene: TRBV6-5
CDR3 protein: CASSSSTSGRLDEQYF
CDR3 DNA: TGTGCCAGCAGTTCCTCTACTAGCGGGAGATTGGACGAGCAGTACTTC

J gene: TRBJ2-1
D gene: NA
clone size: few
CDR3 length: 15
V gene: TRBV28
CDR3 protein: CASSGGLSSYNEQFF
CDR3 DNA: TGTGCCAGCAGTGGGGGACTCAGCTCCTACAATGAGCAGTTCTTC

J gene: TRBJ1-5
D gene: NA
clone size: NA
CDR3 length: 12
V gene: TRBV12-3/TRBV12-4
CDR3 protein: CASSQTYQPQHF
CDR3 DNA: TGTGCCAGCAGTCAGACTTACCAGCCCCAGCATTTT

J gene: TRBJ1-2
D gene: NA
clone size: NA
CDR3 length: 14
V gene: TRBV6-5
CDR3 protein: CASGRSGDRYGYTF
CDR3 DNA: TGTGCCAGCGGGAGATCAGGGGACCGCTATGGCTACACCTTC

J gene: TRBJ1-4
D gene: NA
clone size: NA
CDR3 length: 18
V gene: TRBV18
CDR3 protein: CASSTTSGVGGGEEKLFF
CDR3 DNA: TGTGCCAGCTCAACTACTTCAGGGGTTGGGGGCGGCGAGGAAAAACTGTTTTTT

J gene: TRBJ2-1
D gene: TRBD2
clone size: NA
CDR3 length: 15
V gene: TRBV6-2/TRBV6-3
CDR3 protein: CASSPGTSESDEQFF
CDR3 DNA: TGTGCCAGCAGCCCCGGGACTAGCGAGAGCGATGAGCAGTTCTTC

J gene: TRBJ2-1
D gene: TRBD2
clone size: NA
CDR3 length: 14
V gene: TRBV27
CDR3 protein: CASKIAGMYNEQFF
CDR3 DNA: TGTGCCAGCAAGATAGCGGGAATGTATAATGAGCAGTTCTTC

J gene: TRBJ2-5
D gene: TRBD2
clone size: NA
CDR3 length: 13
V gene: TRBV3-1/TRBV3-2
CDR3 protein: CASKTSGQETQYF
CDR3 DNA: TGTGCCAGCAAGACTAGCGGGCAAGAGACCCAGTACTTC

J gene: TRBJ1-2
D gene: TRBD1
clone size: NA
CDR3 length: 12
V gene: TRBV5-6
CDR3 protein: CASSRDSLGYTF
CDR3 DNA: TGTGCCAGCAGTAGGGACAGCTTGGGCTACACCTTC

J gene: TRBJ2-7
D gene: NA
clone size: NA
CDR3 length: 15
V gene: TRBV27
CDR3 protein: CASSSGFVGSYEQYF
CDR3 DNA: TGTGCCAGCAGTTCGGGATTCGTCGGGAGCTACGAGCAGTACTTC

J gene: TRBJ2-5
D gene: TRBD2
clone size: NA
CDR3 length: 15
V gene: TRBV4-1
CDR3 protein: CASSQTRLAGETQYF
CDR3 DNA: TGCGCCAGCAGCCAAACTAGACTAGCGGGAGAGACCCAGTACTTC

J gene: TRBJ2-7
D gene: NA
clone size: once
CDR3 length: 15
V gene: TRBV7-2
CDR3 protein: CASSFGVASSYEQYF
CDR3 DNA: TGTGCCAGCAGCTTCGGGGTAGCGAGCTCCTACGAGCAGTACTTC

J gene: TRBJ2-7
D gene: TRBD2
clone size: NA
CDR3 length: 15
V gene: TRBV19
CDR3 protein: CASSTRWGGYYEQYF
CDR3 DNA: TGTGCCAGTAGCACCCGATGGGGGGGGTACTACGAGCAGTACTTC

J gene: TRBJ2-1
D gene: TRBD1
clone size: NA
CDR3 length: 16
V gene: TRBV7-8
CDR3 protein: CASSLGRDRGNNEQFF
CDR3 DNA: TGTGCCAGCAGCTTGGGCCGGGACAGGGGAAACAATGAGCAGTTCTTC

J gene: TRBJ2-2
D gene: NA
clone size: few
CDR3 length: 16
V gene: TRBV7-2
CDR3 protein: CASSLGLVRNTGELFF
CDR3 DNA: TGTGCCAGCAGCTTAGGGCTAGTGAGAAACACCGGGGAGCTGTTTTTT

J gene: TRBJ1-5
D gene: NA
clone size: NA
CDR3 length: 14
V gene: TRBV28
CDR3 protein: CASTRDSANQPQHF
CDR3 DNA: TGTGCCAGCACGAGAGACAGCGCCAATCAGCCCCAGCATTTT

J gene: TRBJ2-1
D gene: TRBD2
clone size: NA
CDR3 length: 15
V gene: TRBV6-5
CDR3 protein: CASRRTSGYYNEQFF
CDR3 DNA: TGTGCCAGCAGGCGGACTAGCGGATACTACAATGAGCAGTTCTTC

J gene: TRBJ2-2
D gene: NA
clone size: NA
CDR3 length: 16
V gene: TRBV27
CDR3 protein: CASSFGGRTITGELFF
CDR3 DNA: TGTGCCAGCAGTTTTGGCGGCAGGACTATCACCGGGGAGCTGTTTTTT